This TCR beta chain is drawn from a study of T cells in Graves' hyperthyroidism and ophthalmopathy. TCR beta CDR3 sequences were amplified from RNA transcripts. During a first-round RT-PCR of the TCR CDR3, the HTBI primer set was used. TCRdb reprocessed the multiplex PCR reads via MiXCR and lists one record per CDR3 protein. This table has around 500,000 distinct CDR3 sequences, 14% appearing once. This clonotype was detected many times. V gave up 7 bases and J gave up 2 bases, with 17 bases separating them. CDR1 and CDR2 from the germline V gene are MNHEY and SMNVEV (reference sequence). CDR3 length equals 15 residues.

This rearrangement joins TRBV27 to TRBJ1-2; the D gene is possibly TRBD1 (5 bases). The sample was blood. The origin of this receptor is a woman between 40 and 50 years old with Graves' hyperthyroidism. CDR3 region: CASNPLGGVNYGYTF. As DNA, the CDR3 is TGTGCCAGCAACCCCCTAGGAGGGGTCAACTATGGCTACACCTTC.